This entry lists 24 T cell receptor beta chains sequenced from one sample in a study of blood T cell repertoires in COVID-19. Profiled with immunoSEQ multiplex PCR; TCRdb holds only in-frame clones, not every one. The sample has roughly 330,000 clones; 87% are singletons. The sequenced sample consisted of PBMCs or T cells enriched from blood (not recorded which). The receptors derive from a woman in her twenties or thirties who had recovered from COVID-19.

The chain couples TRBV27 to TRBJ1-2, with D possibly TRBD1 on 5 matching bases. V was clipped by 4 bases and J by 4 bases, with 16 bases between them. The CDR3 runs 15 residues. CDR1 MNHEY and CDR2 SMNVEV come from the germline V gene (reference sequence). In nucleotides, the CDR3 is TGTGCCAGCAGTTCCTCTCGGACACCAACCTATGGCTACACCTTC. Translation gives CASSSSRTPTYGYTF.

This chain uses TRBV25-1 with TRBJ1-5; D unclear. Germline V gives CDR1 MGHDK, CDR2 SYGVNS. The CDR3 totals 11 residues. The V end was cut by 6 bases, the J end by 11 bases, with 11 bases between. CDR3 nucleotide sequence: TGTGCCAGCAGCGGAGAGGGAGCCCAGCATTTT. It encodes CASSGEGAQHF.

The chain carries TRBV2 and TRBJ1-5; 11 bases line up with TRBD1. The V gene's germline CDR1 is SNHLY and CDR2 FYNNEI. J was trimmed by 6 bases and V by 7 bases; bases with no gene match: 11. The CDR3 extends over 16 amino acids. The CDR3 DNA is TGTGCCAGCACCCGGGACAGGGGGACGCGAGGTCAGCCCCAGCATTTT. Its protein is CASTRDRGTRGQPQHF.

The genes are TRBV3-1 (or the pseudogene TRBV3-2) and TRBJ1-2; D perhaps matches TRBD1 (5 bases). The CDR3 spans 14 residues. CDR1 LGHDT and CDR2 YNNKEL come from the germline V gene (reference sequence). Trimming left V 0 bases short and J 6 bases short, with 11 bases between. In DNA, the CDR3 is TGTGCCAGCAGCCAAGATCCCTCAGGGAATGGCTACACCTTC. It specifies CASSQDPSGNGYTF.

CDR3 sequence reads: CATDGGPNTEAFF. CDR3 coding DNA: TGTGCCACCGACGGGGGGCCGAACACTGAAGCTTTCTTT. The J gene is TRBJ1-1, the V gene TRBV10-3; maybe TRBD1 (6 bases). The V gene's germline CDR1 is ENHRY and CDR2 SYGVKD. V lost 10 bases and J lost 1, with 13 bases in between. The CDR3 loop spans 13 amino acids.

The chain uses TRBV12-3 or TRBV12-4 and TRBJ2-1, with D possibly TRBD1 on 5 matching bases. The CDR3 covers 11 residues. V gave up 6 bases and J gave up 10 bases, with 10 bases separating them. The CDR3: CASRGQGEQFF. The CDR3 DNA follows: TGTGCCAGCAGAGGACAAGGCGAGCAGTTCTTC.

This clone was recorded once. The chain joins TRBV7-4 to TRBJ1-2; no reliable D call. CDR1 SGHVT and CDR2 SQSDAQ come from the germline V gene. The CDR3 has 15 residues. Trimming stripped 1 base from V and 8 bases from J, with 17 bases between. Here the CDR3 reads CASSLDLTGWFGYTF. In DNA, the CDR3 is TGTGCCAGCAGCTTAGACCTAACCGGGTGGTTCGGCTACACCTTC.

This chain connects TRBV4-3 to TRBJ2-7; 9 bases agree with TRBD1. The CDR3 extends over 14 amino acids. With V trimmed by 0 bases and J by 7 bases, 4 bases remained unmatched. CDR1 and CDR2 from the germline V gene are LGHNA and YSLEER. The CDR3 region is CASSQDGTGREQYF. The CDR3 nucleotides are TGCGCCAGCAGCCAAGATGGGACAGGGAGGGAGCAGTACTTC.

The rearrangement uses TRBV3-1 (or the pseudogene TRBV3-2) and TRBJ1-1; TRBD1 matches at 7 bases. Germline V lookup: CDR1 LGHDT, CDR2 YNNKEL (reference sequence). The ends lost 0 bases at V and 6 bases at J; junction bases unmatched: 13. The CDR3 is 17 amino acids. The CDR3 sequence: CASSQEKTGVVVPEAFF. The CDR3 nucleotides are TGTGCCAGCAGCCAAGAGAAAACAGGGGTGGTAGTGCCTGAAGCTTTCTTT.

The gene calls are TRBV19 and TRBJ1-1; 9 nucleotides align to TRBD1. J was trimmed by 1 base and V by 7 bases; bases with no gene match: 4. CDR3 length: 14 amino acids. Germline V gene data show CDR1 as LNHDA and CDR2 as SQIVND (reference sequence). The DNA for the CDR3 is TGTGCCAGTACTCGGGACAGGGAGAACACTGAAGCTTTCTTT. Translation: CASTRDRENTEAFF.

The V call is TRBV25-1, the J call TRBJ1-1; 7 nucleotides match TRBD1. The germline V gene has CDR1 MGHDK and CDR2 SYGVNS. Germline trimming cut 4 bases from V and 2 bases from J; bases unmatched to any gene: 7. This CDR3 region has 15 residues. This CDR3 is CASSGQGQVNTEAFF. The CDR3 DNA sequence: TGTGCCAGCAGTGGGCAAGGACAGGTTAACACTGAAGCTTTCTTT.

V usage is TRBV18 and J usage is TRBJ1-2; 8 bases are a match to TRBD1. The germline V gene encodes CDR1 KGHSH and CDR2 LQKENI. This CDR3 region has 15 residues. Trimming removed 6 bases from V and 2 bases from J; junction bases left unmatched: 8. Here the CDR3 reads CASSPKQGGNYGYTF. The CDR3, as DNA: TGTGCCAGCTCCCCGAAACAGGGGGGCAACTATGGCTACACCTTC.

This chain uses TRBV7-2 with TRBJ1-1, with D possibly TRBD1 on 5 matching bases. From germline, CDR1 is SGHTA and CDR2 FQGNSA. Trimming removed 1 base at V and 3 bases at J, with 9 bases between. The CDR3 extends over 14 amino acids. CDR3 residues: CASSLGQRYTEAFF. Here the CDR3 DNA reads TGTGCCAGCAGCTTAGGACAGAGGTACACTGAAGCTTTCTTT.

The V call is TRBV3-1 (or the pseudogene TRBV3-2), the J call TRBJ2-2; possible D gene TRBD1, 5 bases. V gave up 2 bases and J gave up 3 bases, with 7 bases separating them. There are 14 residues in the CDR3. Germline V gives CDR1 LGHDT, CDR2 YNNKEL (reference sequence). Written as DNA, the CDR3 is TGTGCCAGCAGCCAAATAGGGGACACCGGGGAGCTGTTTTTT. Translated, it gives CASSQIGDTGELFF.

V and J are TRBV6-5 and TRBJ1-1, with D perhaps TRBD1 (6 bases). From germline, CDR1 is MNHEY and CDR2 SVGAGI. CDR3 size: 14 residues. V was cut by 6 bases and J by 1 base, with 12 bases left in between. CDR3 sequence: CASRADRKNTEAFF. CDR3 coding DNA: TGTGCCAGCAGAGCGGACAGAAAGAACACTGAAGCTTTCTTT.

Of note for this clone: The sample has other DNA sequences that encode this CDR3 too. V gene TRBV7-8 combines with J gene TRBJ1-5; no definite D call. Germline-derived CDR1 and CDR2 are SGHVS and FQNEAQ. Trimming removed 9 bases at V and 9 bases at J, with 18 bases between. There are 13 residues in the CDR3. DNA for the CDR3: TGTGCCAGTAGCCCGAGGCTCGCCGGGCCCCAGCATTTT. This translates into CASSPRLAGPQHF.

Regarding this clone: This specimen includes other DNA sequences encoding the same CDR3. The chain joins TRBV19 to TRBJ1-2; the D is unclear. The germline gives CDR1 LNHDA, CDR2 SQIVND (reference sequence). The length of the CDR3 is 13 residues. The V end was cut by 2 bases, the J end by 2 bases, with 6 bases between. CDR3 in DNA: TGTGCCAGTAGTATAAGCGGGAACTATGGCTACACCTTC. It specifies CASSISGNYGYTF. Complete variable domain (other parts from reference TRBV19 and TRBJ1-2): DGGITQSPKYLFRKEGQNVTLSCEQNLNHDAMYWYRQDPGQGLRLIYYSQIVNDFQKGDIAEGYSVSREKKESFPLTVTSAQKNPTAFYLCASSISGNYGYTFGSGTRLTVV.

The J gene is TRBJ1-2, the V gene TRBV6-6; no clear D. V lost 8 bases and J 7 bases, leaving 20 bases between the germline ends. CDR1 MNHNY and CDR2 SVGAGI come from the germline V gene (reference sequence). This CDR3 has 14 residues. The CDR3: CASRDSRGPGGYTF. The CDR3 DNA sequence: TGTGCCAGCCGAGACTCTCGGGGTCCCGGTGGCTACACCTTC.

This CDR3 is CSAGHNYEQYF. The CDR3 DNA is TGCAGCGCTGGACACAACTACGAGCAGTACTTC. The V call is TRBV29-1, the J call TRBJ2-7, with D possibly matching TRBD1 (5 bases). The germline V gene has CDR1 SQVTM and CDR2 ANQGSEA. This CDR3 comprises 11 residues. Trimming removed 7 bases at V and 3 bases at J, with 10 bases between.

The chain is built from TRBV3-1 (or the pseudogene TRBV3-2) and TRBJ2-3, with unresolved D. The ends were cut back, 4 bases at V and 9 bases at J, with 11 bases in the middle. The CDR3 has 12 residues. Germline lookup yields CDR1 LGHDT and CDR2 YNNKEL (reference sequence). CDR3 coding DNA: TGTGCCAGCAGCCCCTCCCTGGGCACGCAGTATTTT. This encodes CASSPSLGTQYF.

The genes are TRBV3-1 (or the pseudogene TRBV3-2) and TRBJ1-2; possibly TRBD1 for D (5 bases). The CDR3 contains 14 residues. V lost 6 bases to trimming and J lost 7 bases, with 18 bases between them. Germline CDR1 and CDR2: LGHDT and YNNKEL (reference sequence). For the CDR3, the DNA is TGTGCCAGCAGTCCCGGACAAGGGGCGTCTGGCTACACCTTC. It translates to CASSPGQGASGYTF.

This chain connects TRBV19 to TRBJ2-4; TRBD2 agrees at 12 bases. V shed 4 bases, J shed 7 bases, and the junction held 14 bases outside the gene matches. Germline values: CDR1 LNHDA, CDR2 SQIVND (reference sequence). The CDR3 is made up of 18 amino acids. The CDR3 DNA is TGTGCCAGTAGTAGTCGTGGGCTAGCGGGGGGGCCTGGGAACATTCAGTACTTC. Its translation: CASSSRGLAGGPGNIQYF.

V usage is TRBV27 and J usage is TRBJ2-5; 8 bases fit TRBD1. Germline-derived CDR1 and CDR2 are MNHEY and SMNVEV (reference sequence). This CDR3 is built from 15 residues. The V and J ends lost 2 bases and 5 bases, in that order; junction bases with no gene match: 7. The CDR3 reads CASSLGDRRGETQYF. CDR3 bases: TGTGCCAGCAGTTTAGGGGACAGGAGGGGGGAGACCCAGTACTTC.

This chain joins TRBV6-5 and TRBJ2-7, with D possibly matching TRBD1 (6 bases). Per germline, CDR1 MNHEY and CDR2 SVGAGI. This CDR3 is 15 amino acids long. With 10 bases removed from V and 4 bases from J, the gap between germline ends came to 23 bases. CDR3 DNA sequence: TGTGCCACACGGACAGACCAACTCAGGTCTTACGAGCAGTACTTC. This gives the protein CATRTDQLRSYEQYF.